This T cell receptor beta chain was profiled in a study of blood T cell repertoires in COVID-19. This clone appeared a few times. CDR1 is SGHRS, CDR2 YFSETQ, per germline. This CDR3 comprises 17 residues. Trimming took 4 bases from V and 6 from J, leaving 26 bases between them. Profiling relied on immunoSEQ multiplex PCR, and the TCRdb table lists in-frame clones only, not all of them. The sample lists more than 250,000 clones, approximately 87% occurring once. Sequencing used peripheral blood. V gene TRBV5-1 combines with J gene TRBJ2-7; perhaps TRBD1 as D (6 bases). The TCR was taken from a man between 60 and 75 years old who had recovered from COVID-19. CDR3 residues: CASSKTSTGAGASEQYF. The CDR3 DNA follows: TGCGCCAGCAGCAAAACCTCGACAGGCGCCGGGGCGTCCGAGCAGTACTTC.